The 32 T cell receptor beta chains given below trace back to one sample, sequenced in a study of blood T cells in healthy people across ages. A second about 7 to 12 cycle PCR used barcoded and J-beta primers. TCRdb processed the 5' RACE reads anew with MiXCR; each CDR3 protein has one entry. The sample contains roughly 1.9 million distinct CDR3 sequences, around 42% of which appear only once. The sample taken for sequencing was blood. The receptors stem from a human donor in good health.

The V gene is TRBV4-1, the J gene TRBJ1-1; D not certain. V gave up 4 bases and J gave up 1 base, with 13 bases separating them. CDR1 is MGHRA and CDR2 is YSYEKL in the germline V gene. The CDR3 is 15 residues long. DNA of the CDR3: TGCGCCAGCAGCCTCGGAAGGGCGGAGAACACTGAAGCTTTCTTT. Protein sequence: CASSLGRAENTEAFF.

This clonotype turned up a few times. The rearrangement links TRBV9 to TRBJ2-1; D not resolved. Germline V CDR1 and CDR2: SGDLS, YYNGEE. Between the trimmed V and J ends, which lost 4 bases and 6 bases, there was a span of 14 bases. This CDR3 is 14 amino acids long. This chain's CDR3 is CASSQDLPRNEQFF. CDR3 coding DNA: TGTGCCAGCAGCCAAGACTTACCTCGCAATGAGCAGTTCTTC.

The gene calls are TRBV15 and TRBJ2-3, with a weak D call TRBD1 (5 bases). Trimming removed 3 bases at V and 6 bases at J, with 13 bases between. The germline gives CDR1 LNHNV, CDR2 YYDKDF (reference sequence). This CDR3 contains 14 residues. The CDR3 nucleotides read TGTGCCACCAGCAGCAGGACATTGCGGGATACGCAGTATTTT. This sequence encodes CATSSRTLRDTQYF. Full variable domain (outside the CDR3, taken from reference TRBV15 and TRBJ2-3): DAMVIQNPRYQVTQFGKPVTLSCSQTLNHNVMYWYQQKSSQAPKLLFHYYDKDFNNEADTPDNFQSRRPNTSFCFLDIRSPGLGDTAMYLCATSSRTLRDTQYFGPGTRLTVL.

This clonotype was found many times. This sequence joins TRBV7-2 and TRBJ2-5; 10 bases agree with TRBD2. The V gene's germline CDR1 is SGHTA and CDR2 FQGNSA. The CDR3 has 15 amino acids. The V segment lost 1 base and the J segment 5 bases; nucleotides outside the gene matches: 4. The CDR3 is CASSLVAGGVETQYF. The CDR3 nucleotides read TGTGCCAGCAGCTTAGTAGCGGGGGGTGTGGAGACCCAGTACTTC.

In this sample, this clonotype turned up many times. The chain employs TRBV12-3 or TRBV12-4 and TRBJ1-1; D gene uncertain. There are 13 residues in the CDR3. The V gene lost 2 bases and the J gene lost 1 base, with 5 bases spanning the gap. The CDR3 region is CASSLFGNTEAFF. CDR3 bases: TGTGCCAGCAGTTTATTTGGGAACACTGAAGCTTTCTTT.

The chain recombines TRBV7-3 with TRBJ1-5, with D uncertain. The CDR3 covers 18 residues. Trimming took off 2 bases at V and 2 bases at J, with 19 bases between the two ends. Germline V gene sequence: CDR1 SGHTA, CDR2 FQGTGA. The CDR3 region is CASSLLLGVEVCNQPQHF. CDR3 sequence (DNA): TGTGCCAGCAGCTTATTGCTTGGGGTGGAGGTTTGCAATCAGCCCCAGCATTTT. Filled out from reference TRBV7-3 and TRBJ1-5, the complete variable domain reads GAGVSQTPSNKVTEKGKYVELRCDPISGHTALYWYRQSLGQGPEFLIYFQGTGAADDSGLPNDRFFAVRPEGSVSTLKIQRTERGDSAVYLCASSLLLGVEVCNQPQHFGDGTRLSIL.

V and J are TRBV5-5 and TRBJ2-3; no firm D call. V lost 3 bases, J lost 2 bases, and 13 bases lay in between. This CDR3 has 15 residues. Germline CDR1 reads SGHKS; CDR2 reads YYEKEE (reference sequence). Here the CDR3 DNA reads TGTGCCAGCAGCTCGACGACGGGCCACACAGATACGCAGTATTTT. Residues: CASSSTTGHTDTQYF.

V is TRBV20-1 and J is TRBJ1-5, with D unresolved. The CDR3 extends over 15 amino acids. The germline V gene encodes CDR1 DFQATT and CDR2 SNEGSKA (reference sequence). Trimming cost V 4 bases and J 0 bases, with 13 bases left between them. CDR3 nucleotide sequence: TGCAGTGCTATTGAGACACCTTATAGCAATCAGCCCCAGCATTTT. The encoded protein is CSAIETPYSNQPQHF.

This clonotype was counted between two and nine times. This rearrangement joins TRBV4-1 to TRBJ1-1, with D tentatively TRBD1 (5 bases). V lost 0 bases and J lost 8, with 13 bases in between. Germline CDR1 reads MGHRA; CDR2 reads YSYEKL. The length of the CDR3 is 14 residues. This CDR3 is CASSQDLGLSEAFF. For the CDR3, the DNA is TGCGCCAGCAGCCAAGATCTGGGGCTCTCCGAAGCTTTCTTT.

The table lists this clonotype with a few counts. V and J are TRBV20-1 and TRBJ2-3, with TRBD2 matching 9 bases. The CDR3 has 16 amino acids. V lost 0 bases and J lost 6; bases outside the gene matches: 10. Germline V gives CDR1 DFQATT, CDR2 SNEGSKA (reference sequence). CDR3 bases: TGCAGTGCTAGAGATCAGCTAGCGGGGTCGCCGGATACGCAGTATTTT. This gives the protein CSARDQLAGSPDTQYF.

V gene TRBV10-3 combines with J gene TRBJ2-7; D gene ambiguous. The V and J ends lost 3 bases and 0 bases respectively, with 12 bases between them. The CDR3 totals 15 residues. CDR1 and CDR2 (germline): ENHRY, SYGVKD. The CDR3 loop is CAISDERASSYEQYF. The CDR3 nucleotides are TGTGCCATCAGTGACGAAAGGGCTTCCTCCTACGAGCAGTACTTC.

V usage is TRBV7-2 and J usage is TRBJ2-3; unclear D gene. V lost 3 bases, J lost 2 bases, and 12 bases lay in between. CDR3 length: 15 residues. CDR1 is SGHTA and CDR2 is FQGNSA in the germline V gene. The CDR3 protein is CASSFDNGFTDTQYF. The CDR3 DNA sequence: TGTGCCAGCAGCTTTGACAACGGGTTCACAGATACGCAGTATTTT.

V and J are TRBV6-6 and TRBJ2-5, with 7 bases identical to TRBD2. V trimming: 0 bases; J trimming: 2 bases; junction bases outside the gene matches: 6. Looked up from germline, CDR1 is MNHNY and CDR2 is SVGAGI (reference sequence). The length of the CDR3 is 16 residues. Here the CDR3 reads CASSYSSWRGQETQYF. CDR3 DNA sequence: TGTGCCAGCAGTTACTCTTCGTGGCGGGGGCAAGAGACCCAGTACTTC.

The chain couples TRBV7-9 to TRBJ1-5; tentative D call: TRBD1 (5 bases). CDR3 length: 15 amino acids. Germline assignment: CDR1 SEHNR and CDR2 FQNEAQ (reference sequence). Trimming pared 5 bases from V and 4 bases from J, leaving 15 bases between. CDR3 coding DNA: TGTGCCAGCAGCCCAACCGGGGCGATGAATCAGCCCCAGCATTTT. As protein: CASSPTGAMNQPQHF.

The V call is TRBV6-5, the J call TRBJ2-5; TRBD2 matches 10 bases. The CDR3 spans 14 residues. Germline loops: CDR1 MNHEY, CDR2 SVGAGI. After removal of 6 bases from V and 5 bases from J, the junction contained 6 bases not matched to a gene. For the CDR3, the DNA is TGTGCCAGCAGATTAGCGGGGGGCGACGAGACCCAGTACTTC. Protein: CASRLAGGDETQYF.

V and J are TRBV5-1 and TRBJ2-3; no clear D gene. Germline CDR1 and CDR2: SGHRS and YFSETQ. The CDR3 covers 14 residues. V was cut by 3 bases and J by 6 bases, with 14 bases left in between. The CDR3 region has the DNA TGCGCCAGCAGCTGGAGCTCAGCCGCGGATACGCAGTATTTT. Encoded protein: CASSWSSAADTQYF.

A single count supports this clonotype. V and J are TRBV29-1 and TRBJ2-3; 8 nucleotides agree with TRBD1. This CDR3 has 16 amino acids. The J segment lost 6 bases and the V segment lost 7 bases, leaving 18 bases of the junction unmatched. Per germline, CDR1 SQVTM and CDR2 ANQGSEA. In DNA form, the CDR3 reads TGCAGCGCCTCCTTCAGGGGACAGGAAATCGGCGATACGCAGTATTTT. Translation: CSASFRGQEIGDTQYF.

The chain links TRBV20-1 to TRBJ2-7; TRBD1 agrees at 7 bases. Germline V gives CDR1 DFQATT, CDR2 SNEGSKA (reference sequence). The CDR3 totals 15 residues. V was pared by 6 bases and J by 0 bases, with 11 bases of the junction left unmatched. For the CDR3, the DNA is TGCAGTGCCCGATACTGGGACAGCCTCTCCTACGAGCAGTACTTC. It codes for CSARYWDSLSYEQYF.

This chain uses TRBV7-2 with TRBJ2-6, with 7 bases identical to TRBD1. V was pared by 3 bases and J by 0 bases, with 8 bases of the junction left unmatched. The CDR3 has 18 residues. Germline lookup yields CDR1 SGHTA and CDR2 FQGNSA. The CDR3 reads CASSFTGAAYSGANVLTF. CDR3 bases: TGTGCCAGCAGCTTCACAGGGGCCGCATACTCTGGGGCCAACGTCCTGACTTTC.

The rearrangement links TRBV7-2 to TRBJ2-6; D is possibly TRBD1 or TRBD2 (5 bases each). Trimming took off 5 bases at V and 4 bases at J, with 21 bases between the two ends. Germline values: CDR1 SGHTA, CDR2 FQGNSA. The CDR3 runs 18 residues. The CDR3 DNA reads as TGTGCCAGCAGCCCCCTGGGACCCCCCCTGGGAGGGGCCAACGTCCTGACTTTC. Its translation is CASSPLGPPLGGANVLTF.

The J gene is TRBJ2-7, the V gene TRBV4-3, with TRBD1 as a possible D gene (6 bases). Deletions cut 0 bases from V and 0 bases from J, with 9 bases between. CDR3 length equals 15 residues. Per the germline V gene, CDR1 is LGHNA and CDR2 is YSLEER. The CDR3 nucleotides are TGCGCCAGCAGCCAAGATTGGACAGCCTCCTACGAGCAGTACTTC. This sequence encodes CASSQDWTASYEQYF.

V and J are TRBV20-1 and TRBJ1-1, with D perhaps TRBD1 (5 bases). Germline lookup yields CDR1 DFQATT and CDR2 SNEGSKA (reference sequence). This CDR3 comprises 13 residues. The ends were cut back, 4 bases at V and 5 bases at J, with 14 bases in the middle. The CDR3 is CSAKKPGRTEAFF. In DNA form, the CDR3 reads TGCAGTGCTAAAAAACCAGGGCGGACTGAAGCTTTCTTT.

This clonotype turned up a few times. A read error may be the cause here, since a much bigger clone is one base away. This sequence joins TRBV11-2 and TRBJ2-1; D uncertain. The CDR3 sequence is 13 residues long. CDR1 and CDR2 from the germline V gene are SGHAT and FQNNGV. CDR3 loop: CAGSFASTSEQFF. In DNA, the CDR3 is TGTGCCGGCAGCTTTGCGAGTACCTCTGAGCAGTTCTTC.

This clonotype showed up just once. A much larger clone is a single base away; this may be a read error. The chain carries TRBV28 and TRBJ1-2, with a possible D match to TRBD1 (5 bases). Between the trimmed V and J ends, which lost 6 bases and 8 bases, there was a span of 16 bases. The CDR3 has 13 residues. Germline V lookup: CDR1 MDHEN, CDR2 SYDVKM. The CDR3 sequence: CASSPPRGWGYTF. CDR3 bases: TGTGCCAGCAGCCCACCAAGGGGCTGGGGCTACACCTTC.

This clonotype was seen once. The chain uses TRBV7-2 and TRBJ1-5, with TRBD1 matching 9 bases. V lost 2 bases and J lost 2; bases outside the gene matches: 4. The CDR3 consists of 16 residues. Per the germline V gene, CDR1 is SGHTA and CDR2 is FQGNSA. CDR3 bases: TGTGCCAGCAGCTTAACCCGGGACAGGGGCAATCAGCCCCAGCATTTT. Encoded protein: CASSLTRDRGNQPQHF.

The gene calls are TRBV6-1 and TRBJ2-1; 8 nucleotides match TRBD2. The CDR3 runs 18 residues. Losses at the gene ends were 2 bases for V and 8 bases for J; bases not matched to a gene: 17. The germline V gene encodes CDR1 MNHNS and CDR2 SASEGT. In DNA form, the CDR3 reads TGTGCCAGCAGTGAACCGGGAGGGAGACTAGGAATTATCGATGAGCAGTTCTTC. It specifies CASSEPGGRLGIIDEQFF.

This clonotype came up a few times. The chain links TRBV4-1 to TRBJ2-7; 11 bases align to TRBD2. V was clipped by 4 bases and J by 3 bases; unmatched bases: 8. The germline gives CDR1 MGHRA, CDR2 YSYEKL. The CDR3 loop spans 16 amino acids. The CDR3: CASSLQLAGAIYEQYF. Written as DNA, the CDR3 is TGCGCCAGCAGCCTCCAACTAGCGGGGGCTATCTACGAGCAGTACTTC.

The chain has TRBV27 and TRBJ2-3, with D unresolved. V was trimmed by 3 bases and J by 1 base, leaving 14 bases between them. The CDR3 is 16 amino acids. Germline assignment: CDR1 MNHEY and CDR2 SMNVEV (reference sequence). The CDR3 sequence: CASSFETRMRTDTQYF. Here the CDR3 DNA reads TGTGCCAGCAGTTTTGAGACCCGTATGCGCACAGATACGCAGTATTTT.

In DNA, the CDR3 is TGCAGCGGCCGTATGGGTGAAAAACTGTTTTTT. Encoded protein: CSGRMGEKLFF. The chain is built from TRBV29-1 and TRBJ1-4; D ambiguous. This CDR3 has 11 residues. Germline assignment: CDR1 SQVTM and CDR2 ANQGSEA. Trimming removed 7 bases at V and 7 bases at J, with 10 bases between.

This clonotype was observed a few times. J is TRBJ2-1 and V is TRBV12-3 or TRBV12-4; D is possibly TRBD1 or TRBD2 (5 bases each). Trimming took 6 bases from V and 3 from J, leaving 15 bases between them. CDR3 length: 15 amino acids. DNA for the CDR3: TGTGCCAGCAGCCCCTCGGGACGAAACTACAATGAGCAGTTCTTC. It translates to CASSPSGRNYNEQFF.

A note on this clonotype: One end of the junction varies from germline; a read error may be responsible. The rearrangement joins TRBV27 to TRBJ2-3; D possibly corresponds to TRBD1 (6 bases). The CDR3 is made up of 13 amino acids. Germline V gene sequence: CDR1 MNHEY, CDR2 SMNVEV (reference sequence). Written as DNA, the CDR3 is TGTGCCAGCAGCCCAGTCGAGGGGGATACGCAGGATTTT. It codes for CASSPVEGDTQDF.

The sample holds a few counts of this clonotype. This rearrangement joins TRBV7-2 to TRBJ1-1, with 9 nucleotides matching TRBD1. V shed 5 bases and J 6 bases; nucleotides not matched to a gene: 7. Germline lookup yields CDR1 SGHTA and CDR2 FQGNSA. The CDR3 has 14 amino acids. The CDR3 reads CASSADRGSPEAFF. DNA for the CDR3: TGTGCCAGCAGCGCCGACAGGGGGTCCCCTGAAGCTTTCTTT.